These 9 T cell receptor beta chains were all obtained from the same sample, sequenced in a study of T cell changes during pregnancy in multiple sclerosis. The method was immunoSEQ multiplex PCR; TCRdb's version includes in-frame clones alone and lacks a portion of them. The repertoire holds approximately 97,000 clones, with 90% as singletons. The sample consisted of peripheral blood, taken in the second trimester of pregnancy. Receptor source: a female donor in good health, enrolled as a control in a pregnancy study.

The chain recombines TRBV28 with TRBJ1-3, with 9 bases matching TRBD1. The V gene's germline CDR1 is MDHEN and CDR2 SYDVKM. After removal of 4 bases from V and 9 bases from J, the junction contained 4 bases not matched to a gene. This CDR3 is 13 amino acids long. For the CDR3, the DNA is TGTGCCAGCAGTTCCGGACAGGGGAGCACCATATATTTT. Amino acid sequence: CASSSGQGSTIYF.

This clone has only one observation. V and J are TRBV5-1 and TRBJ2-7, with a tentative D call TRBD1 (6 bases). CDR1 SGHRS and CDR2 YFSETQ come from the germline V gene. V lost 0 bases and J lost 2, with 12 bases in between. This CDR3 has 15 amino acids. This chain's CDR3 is CASSLETGKTYEQYF. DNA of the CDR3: TGCGCCAGCAGCTTGGAGACAGGCAAAACCTACGAGCAGTACTTC.

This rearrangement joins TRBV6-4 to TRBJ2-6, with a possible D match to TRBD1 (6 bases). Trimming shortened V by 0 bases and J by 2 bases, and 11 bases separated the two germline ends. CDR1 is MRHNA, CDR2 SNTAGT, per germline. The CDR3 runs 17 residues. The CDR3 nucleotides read TGTGCCAGCAGTGACTCGGGCAGGGGCACTGGGGCCAACGTCCTGACTTTC. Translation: CASSDSGRGTGANVLTF.

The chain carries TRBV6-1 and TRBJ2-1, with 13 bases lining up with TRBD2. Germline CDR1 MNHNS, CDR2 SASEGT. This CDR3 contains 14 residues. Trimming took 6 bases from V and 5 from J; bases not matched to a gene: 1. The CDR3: CASRTSGGHNEQFF. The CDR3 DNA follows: TGTGCCAGCAGGACTAGCGGGGGGCACAATGAGCAGTTCTTC.

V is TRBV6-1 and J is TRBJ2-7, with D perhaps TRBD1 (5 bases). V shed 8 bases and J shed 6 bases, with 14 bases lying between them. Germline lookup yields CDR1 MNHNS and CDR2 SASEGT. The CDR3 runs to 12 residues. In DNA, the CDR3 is TGTGCCAGCCAGCAGGGCGAAGGCGAGCAGTACTTC. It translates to CASQQGEGEQYF.

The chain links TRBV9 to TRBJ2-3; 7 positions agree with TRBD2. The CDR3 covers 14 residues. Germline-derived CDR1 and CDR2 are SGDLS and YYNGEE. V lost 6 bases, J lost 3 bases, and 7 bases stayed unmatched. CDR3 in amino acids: CASNGAGRTDTQYF. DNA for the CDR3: TGTGCCAGCAACGGAGCGGGACGGACAGATACGCAGTATTTT. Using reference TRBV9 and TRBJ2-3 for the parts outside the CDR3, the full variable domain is DSGVTQTPKHLITATGQRVTLRCSPRSGDLSVYWYQQSLDQGLQFLIQYYNGEERAKGNILERFSAQQFPDLHSELNLSSLELGDSALYFCASNGAGRTDTQYFGPGTRLTVL.

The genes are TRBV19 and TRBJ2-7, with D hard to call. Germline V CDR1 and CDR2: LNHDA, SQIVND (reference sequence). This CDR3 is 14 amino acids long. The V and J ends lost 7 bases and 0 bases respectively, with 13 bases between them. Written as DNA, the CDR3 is TGTGCCAGTACTCCAGACTGGTACTCCTACGAGCAGTACTTC. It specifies CASTPDWYSYEQYF.

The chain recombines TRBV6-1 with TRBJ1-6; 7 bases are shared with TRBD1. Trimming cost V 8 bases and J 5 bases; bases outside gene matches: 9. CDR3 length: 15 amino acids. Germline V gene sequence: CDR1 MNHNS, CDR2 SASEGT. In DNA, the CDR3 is TGTGCCAGCGACTTCTCGACAGGGAATAATTCACCCCTCCACTTT. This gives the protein CASDFSTGNNSPLHF.

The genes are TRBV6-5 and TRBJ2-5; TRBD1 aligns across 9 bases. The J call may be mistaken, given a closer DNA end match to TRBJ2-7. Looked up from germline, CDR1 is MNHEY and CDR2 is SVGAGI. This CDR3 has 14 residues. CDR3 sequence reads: CASRYRGQPYEQYF. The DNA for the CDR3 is TGTGCCAGCAGGTACAGGGGGCAGCCCTACGAGCAGTACTTC.